This is a list of T cell receptor beta chains from one sample in a study of T cell repertoires in cytomegalovirus infection. These receptors have no identified antigens. TCRdb redid the calling of the reads with MiXCR, one entry per CDR3 protein. This sample has approximately 590,000 distinct CDR3 sequences, with 40% found just once. The specimen was cultured PBMCs, collected from culture after CMV antigen stimulation. These receptors were collected from a human donor in good health (CMV status not recorded). Some clones in this sample may be carry-over from other donors' samples. Both conserved end residues are trimmed from each CDR3. Fields, in order: J gene, clone size, V gene, CDR3 protein. Clone size appears in some rows only: once, few, many, or a class for an expanded clone.

TRBJ1-6 | - | TRBV7-9 | ASSLGRLYNSPLH
TRBJ2-2 | - | TRBV6-2/TRBV6-3 | ASSYFPSGELF
TRBJ1-1 | - | TRBV19 | ASSLRHVDNTEAF
TRBJ2-5 | - | TRBV15 | ATSRAGSLETQY
TRBJ2-7 | - | TRBV7-4 | ASSRLSASEYEQY
TRBJ1-1 | - | TRBV12-3/TRBV12-4 | ASTRGGGTHTEAF
TRBJ2-1 | many | TRBV7-2 | ASSSLDGRLNNEQF
TRBJ2-5 | many | TRBV7-2 | ASSLTETQY
TRBJ2-3 | - | TRBV11-2 | ASSLWLPGLTDTQY
TRBJ2-1 | few | TRBV7-2 | ASSPRREAYNEQF
TRBJ2-7 | few | TRBV29-1 | SACKGQGAFEQY
TRBJ2-2 | - | TRBV7-8 | ASSLVGVSGELF
TRBJ1-2 | few | TRBV20-1 | SARGQVAYGYT
TRBJ1-1 | few | TRBV6-5 | ASSYTSDVYTEAF
TRBJ2-6 | - | TRBV5-1 | ASSLPQGSGANVLT
TRBJ2-5 | few | TRBV7-8 | ASSSPSFGGETQY
TRBJ2-7 | - | TRBV11-2 | ASGVGRSSYEQY
TRBJ2-7 | few | TRBV7-8 | ASSLAGGIYEQY
TRBJ1-3 | - | TRBV10-3 | AISGQGHTIY
TRBJ1-3 | many | TRBV7-2 | ASSLFQGSSGNTIY
TRBJ1-1 | - | TRBV5-1 | ASSSDPRTEAF
TRBJ2-7 | few | TRBV5-4 | ASRPSDSYEQY
TRBJ2-1 | - | TRBV11-2 | ASSPELAEVKQF
TRBJ1-3 | few | TRBV12-3/TRBV12-4 | ASRRATPGNTIY
TRBJ1-4 | many | TRBV7-2 | ASSLARTTNEKLF
TRBJ2-1 | - | TRBV7-8 | ASSWTGYNEQF
TRBJ2-3 | - | TRBV12-3/TRBV12-4 | ASAVRAQY
TRBJ2-3 | many | TRBV7-2 | ASSGGATDTQY
TRBJ1-5 | few | TRBV7-8 | ASLTGYSNQPQH
TRBJ1-1 | few | TRBV7-2 | ASSFFRGQGGFWTEAF
TRBJ2-7 | - | TRBV27 | ASSFQGHSYEQY
TRBJ2-1 | - | TRBV12-3/TRBV12-4 | ASSFVGDP
TRBJ1-1 | - | TRBV6-2/TRBV6-3 | ASSTTNRAF
TRBJ1-2 | few | TRBV10-3 | AISESGARYGYT
TRBJ2-5 | few | TRBV15 | ATSREGRVQETQY
TRBJ2-5 | - | TRBV27 | ASSLRPGHPGRPQETQY
TRBJ2-7 | once | TRBV12-3/TRBV12-4 | ASSWGLAGGPVPYEQY
TRBJ1-6 | - | TRBV7-9 | ASSPDSRNSPLH
TRBJ2-1 | few | TRBV7-9 | ASSFVGSGVVNNEQF
TRBJ2-2 | many | TRBV7-9 | ASSSPVAGETGELF
TRBJ2-2 | - | TRBV28 | ASRRLQGMVVDTGELF
TRBJ1-1 | few | TRBV7-6 | ASSADPNTEAF
TRBJ1-1 | - | TRBV11-2 | ASSFLGENTEAF
TRBJ2-7 | - | TRBV10-1 | ASSGGTGGAYEQY
TRBJ1-1 | - | TRBV7-9 | ASSLGPQPEAF
TRBJ2-1 | - | TRBV12-3/TRBV12-4 | ASSFVPNEQF
TRBJ2-2 | - | TRBV7-3 | ASSRDPNTGELF
TRBJ2-2 | - | TRBV10-1 | ALRGGALKTNTGELF
TRBJ2-1 | - | TRBV18 | ASSPRTGRAGVREQF
TRBJ2-1 | few | TRBV5-1 | ASSSGPSRNEQF
TRBJ2-3 | few | TRBV19 | ASTRQGADTQY
TRBJ2-3 | many | TRBV7-6 | ASSPNPTDTQY
TRBJ1-5 | once | TRBV6-1 | ASSELGQEGDQPQH